Listed here are 21 T cell receptor beta chains from one sample, sequenced in a study of cytomegalovirus exposure and HLA in healthy donors (dated by TCRdb to about 2017). The library was made by the immunoSEQ multiplex PCR assay. The multiplex PCR relied on a mix of 60 forward primers for TCR Vbeta segments and 13 reverse primers for TCR Jbeta segments. The clones in this table, taken by TCRdb from immuneACCESS, are in-frame only. Not every clone is retained; where verified, under half of the shortfall comes from an unresolved V gene, and the cause of the rest is unknown. A total of about 190,000 clones appear in this sample, 84% of them only once. Clones ranked in the top ten supply approximately 2.4% of the sample. Material: PBMCs. These receptors were collected from a woman in her 50s in good health and CMV-seropositive.

On this clone itself: Mismatch with germline at one junction end may stem from a read error. The rearrangement uses TRBV4-1 and TRBJ2-7; D uncertain. The CDR3 contains 14 residues. Germline V gene data show CDR1 as MGHRA and CDR2 as YSYEKL. CDR3 DNA sequence: TGTGCCAGCAGCCAAGAGGCCAGGAACTACGAGCAGTACTTC. Amino acid sequence: CASSQEARNYEQYF.

This chain links TRBV19 with TRBJ2-3; 7 bases align to TRBD1. Looked up from germline, CDR1 is LNHDA and CDR2 is SQIVND (reference sequence). The CDR3 extends over 14 amino acids. V shed 2 bases and J 6 bases; nucleotides not matched to a gene: 5. Written as DNA, the CDR3 is TGTGCCAGTAGTATAAGAGGGGGCGGGGATACGCAGTATTTT. Residues: CASSIRGGGDTQYF. Drawing the rest from reference TRBV19 and TRBJ2-3, the complete variable domain is DGGITQSPKYLFRKEGQNVTLSCEQNLNHDAMYWYRQDPGQGLRLIYYSQIVNDFQKGDIAEGYSVSREKKESFPLTVTSAQKNPTAFYLCASSIRGGGDTQYFGPGTRLTVL.

V usage is TRBV6-5 and J usage is TRBJ2-3; D unclear. Trimming shortened V by 6 bases and J by 6 bases, and 13 bases separated the two germline ends. This CDR3 has 13 residues. CDR1 is MNHEY, CDR2 SVGAGI, per germline. Here the CDR3 reads CASSRKYWDTQYF. The CDR3 DNA reads as TGTGCCAGCAGCAGGAAGTACTGGGATACGCAGTATTTT.

This clone appeared a single time. This chain joins TRBV5-1 and TRBJ2-1; 8 nucleotides agree with TRBD1. CDR3 length equals 15 residues. The V gene's germline CDR1 is SGHRS and CDR2 YFSETQ. After removal of 4 bases from V and 3 bases from J, the junction contained 6 bases not matched to a gene. The CDR3 reads CASSHSDRVYNEQFF. The CDR3, as DNA: TGCGCCAGCAGCCATTCGGACAGGGTCTACAATGAGCAGTTCTTC.

This clone is a singleton in its sample. The chain uses TRBV5-6 and TRBJ2-4, with 10 nucleotides matching TRBD1. The CDR3 contains 16 residues. Per the germline V gene, CDR1 is SGHDT and CDR2 is YYEEEE. V lost 3 bases to trimming and J lost 2 bases; unmatched junction nucleotides: 5. The CDR3 DNA is TGTGCCAGCAGCTCAGGGACAGGGGCGACCAAAAACATTCAGTACTTC. Translating it yields CASSSGTGATKNIQYF.

The V gene is TRBV7-6, the J gene TRBJ1-1; D gene unclear. The germline CDR1 and CDR2 sequences are SGHVS and FNYEAQ. V was cut by 5 bases and J by 1 base, with 14 bases left in between. CDR3 length: 15 residues. The CDR3 protein is CASSRGGYENTEAFF. In DNA form, the CDR3 reads TGTGCCAGCAGCCGAGGAGGATACGAGAACACTGAAGCTTTCTTT. Combining the CDR3 with reference TRBV7-6 and TRBJ1-1 gives the whole variable domain GAGVSQSPRYKVTKRGQDVALRCDPISGHVSLYWYRQALGQGPEFLTYFNYEAQQDKSGLPNDRFSAERPEGSISTLTIQRTEQRDSAMYRCASSRGGYENTEAFFGQGTRLTVV.

This chain connects TRBV7-2 to TRBJ2-1; 11 positions agree with TRBD1. V was clipped by 2 bases and J by 3 bases; unmatched bases: 3. Germline V gives CDR1 SGHTA, CDR2 FQGNSA. The CDR3 contains 16 residues. The CDR3 sequence: CASSLFGTGGYNEQFF. CDR3 DNA sequence: TGTGCCAGCAGCTTATTCGGGACAGGGGGCTACAATGAGCAGTTCTTC.

This clone was observed a few times. The V and J genes are TRBV6-1 and TRBJ1-4; no reliable D call. The V and J ends lost 2 bases and 4 bases respectively, with 8 bases between them. Germline V lookup: CDR1 MNHNS, CDR2 SASEGT. The CDR3 sequence is 14 residues long. CDR3 nucleotides: TGTGCCAGCAGTGAACCTGGCGGTAATGAAAAACTGTTTTTT. Amino acids: CASSEPGGNEKLFF.

The chain couples TRBV10-3 to TRBJ2-2; TRBD2 aligns across 11 bases. With 3 bases clipped from V and 6 bases from J, the junction kept 9 bases outside the gene matches. Germline loops: CDR1 ENHRY, CDR2 SYGVKD. The CDR3 totals 17 residues. This CDR3 reads CAISEPLAGGKAGELFF. CDR3 bases: TGTGCCATCAGTGAACCTCTAGCGGGGGGTAAAGCCGGGGAGCTGTTTTTT.

The chain has TRBV5-1 and TRBJ2-7; TRBD1 might be the D (5 bases). The CDR3 length is 14 residues. Trimming removed 2 bases from V and 2 bases from J, with 11 bases in between. CDR1 and CDR2 (germline): SGHRS, YFSETQ. This CDR3 is CASSFQGITYEQYF. In DNA form, the CDR3 reads TGCGCCAGCAGCTTTCAGGGTATCACCTACGAGCAGTACTTC.

The chain has TRBV18 and TRBJ1-3; a weak D match, TRBD1 (6 bases). The V gene lost 3 bases and the J gene lost 0 bases, with 15 bases spanning the gap. The CDR3 is 17 residues long. Per the germline V gene, CDR1 is KGHSH and CDR2 is LQKENI. The CDR3 reads CASSPAPTGPSGNTIYF. CDR3 DNA sequence: TGTGCCAGCTCACCCGCACCGACAGGACCCTCTGGAAACACCATATATTTT. Full variable domain (remainder filled in from reference TRBV18 and TRBJ1-3): NAGVMQNPRHLVRRRGQEARLRCSPMKGHSHVYWYRQLPEEGLKFMVYLQKENIIDESGMPKERFSAEFPKEGPSILRIQQVVRGDSAAYFCASSPAPTGPSGNTIYFGEGSWLTVV.

The gene calls are TRBV9 and TRBJ2-4, with 12 bases fitting TRBD1. The CDR3 runs 14 residues. Looked up from germline, CDR1 is SGDLS and CDR2 is YYNGEE. With V trimmed by 3 bases and J by 8 bases, 3 bases remained unmatched. The CDR3 DNA reads TGTGCCAGCAGCGAGGGGACAGGGGGCGACATTCAGTACTTC. It is translated as CASSEGTGGDIQYF.

The chain couples TRBV11-2 to TRBJ2-1; 11 bases line up with TRBD2. V shed 1 base and J 6 bases; nucleotides not matched to a gene: 2. Germline lookup yields CDR1 SGHAT and CDR2 FQNNGV. The CDR3 length is 15 residues. The CDR3 reads CASSLALAGANEQFF. As DNA, the CDR3 is TGTGCCAGCAGCTTAGCACTAGCGGGAGCCAATGAGCAGTTCTTC.

This chain joins TRBV9 and TRBJ2-7; 7 nucleotides line up with TRBD2. The CDR3 contains 16 residues. Per the germline V gene, CDR1 is SGDLS and CDR2 is YYNGEE. V gave up 4 bases and J gave up 6 bases; unmatched junction bases: 16. CDR3 DNA sequence: TGTGCCAGCAGCTCCCGGGGGAGGGGTGACCCTCGCGAGCAGTACTTC. It translates to CASSSRGRGDPREQYF.

V is TRBV2 and J is TRBJ2-3, with a possible D match to TRBD2 (7 bases). This CDR3 is built from 14 residues. The ends were cut back, 7 bases at V and 5 bases at J, with 16 bases in the middle. Germline loops: CDR1 SNHLY, CDR2 FYNNEI. CDR3 bases: TGTGCCAGCAATATGGCAGGGGAGGGAGATACGCAGTATTTT. This encodes CASNMAGEGDTQYF.

This chain connects TRBV5-1 to TRBJ2-1, with D possibly being TRBD1 (5 bases). Deletions cut 3 bases from V and 7 bases from J, with 23 bases between. This CDR3 is 17 amino acids long. Germline CDR1 reads SGHRS; CDR2 reads YFSETQ. The CDR3 DNA follows: TGCGCCAGCAGCTGGTGGGGTCTTCGCGGACCAGGGAATGAGCAGTTCTTC. It encodes CASSWWGLRGPGNEQFF.

This clone turned up a few times. The chain is built from TRBV29-1 and TRBJ1-1; TRBD1 aligns across 7 bases. Germline CDR1 and CDR2: SQVTM and ANQGSEA. The CDR3 runs to 13 residues. With 7 bases clipped from V and 2 bases from J, the junction kept 7 bases outside the gene matches. DNA for the CDR3: TGCAGCGCCCACCGGGACAGAAACACTGAAGCTTTCTTT. Its protein product is CSAHRDRNTEAFF.

The chain couples TRBV18 to TRBJ2-3; tentative D call: TRBD2 (5 bases). The length of the CDR3 is 16 residues. The germline V gene encodes CDR1 KGHSH and CDR2 LQKENI. Trimming left V 5 bases short and J 0 bases short, with 15 bases between. DNA of the CDR3: TGTGCCAGCTCAAACCAACCCGGGGTAAGCACAGATACGCAGTATTTT. This sequence encodes CASSNQPGVSTDTQYF.

The CDR3 spells CASSYPRGGDTEAFF. CDR3 nucleotides: TGTGCCAGCAGTTACCCGAGGGGGGGCGACACTGAAGCTTTCTTT. The chain couples TRBV6-5 to TRBJ1-1; TRBD1 is a possible D gene (6 bases). The CDR3 consists of 15 residues. The germline V gene encodes CDR1 MNHEY and CDR2 SVGAGI. Trimming cost V 2 bases and J 3 bases, with 13 bases left between them.

The rearrangement joins TRBV5-4 to TRBJ2-5; 7 bases agree with TRBD1. Germline CDR1 SGHNT, CDR2 YYREEE (reference sequence). The CDR3 is made up of 14 amino acids. Losses at the gene ends were 3 bases for V and 3 bases for J; bases not matched to a gene: 5. The CDR3 DNA follows: TGTGCCAGCAGCTCGACAGGGTTAGAAGAGACCCAGTACTTC. Translating gives CASSSTGLEETQYF.

The chain employs TRBV29-1 and TRBJ1-1, with 9 bases lining up with TRBD1. The CDR3 covers 15 residues. V lost 6 bases and J lost 6; bases outside the gene matches: 14. Germline CDR1 and CDR2: SQVTM and ANQGSEA. CDR3 loop: CSVVPGQGVWAEAFF. CDR3 nucleotides: TGCAGCGTGGTCCCGGGACAGGGTGTATGGGCTGAAGCTTTCTTT.